Listed below are T cell receptor beta chains from one sample, sequenced in a study of blood T cell repertoires in COVID-19. The data were produced by immunoSEQ multiplex PCR, yet TCRdb's version contains in-frame clones alone and is incomplete. The data show around 200,000 clones, approximately 84% seen once. The sequenced sample was PBMCs or T cells enriched from blood (not recorded which). These TCRs come from a woman aged 25-40 years who had recovered from COVID-19. Both conserved end residues are part of each CDR3. Each record gives: V gene, J gene, D gene, CDR3 protein. A D gene is named only where the DNA matches it firmly.

TRBV5-1	TRBJ2-1	TRBD2	CASSLAGELAGEKQFF
TRBV19	TRBJ1-3	.	CASTRTPLSGNTIYF
TRBV19	TRBJ2-7	TRBD2	CASSMGKGLAGTIEQYF
TRBV19	TRBJ2-5	TRBD2	CASSIAGGPETQYF
TRBV5-1	TRBJ2-1	.	CASTATLGSGNEQFF
TRBV27	TRBJ2-5	TRBD2	CASSLTSGGALKTQYF
TRBV5-4	TRBJ2-5	.	CASSGVGSETQYF
TRBV5-1	TRBJ2-7	TRBD1	CASSLTTGQGGAEQYF
TRBV6-5	TRBJ1-5	TRBD1	CASRPGTGGDQPQHF
TRBV28	TRBJ1-1	TRBD1	CASSSGQGNTEAFF
TRBV7-3	TRBJ2-7	TRBD2	CASSILAGEFNEQYF
TRBV4-1	TRBJ1-5	TRBD1	CASSQDRQGAYQPQHF
TRBV11-2	TRBJ2-5	.	CASSLDPRGETQYF
TRBV19	TRBJ2-3	.	CASSWASTDTQYF
TRBV9	TRBJ2-1	.	CASAQAGSYNEQFF
TRBV28	TRBJ2-1	.	CASSAIMEQKQFF
TRBV18	TRBJ2-4	TRBD2	CASSPPPSGGLAKNIQYF
TRBV29-1	TRBJ1-1	.	CSVEKGRGTEAFF
TRBV3-1/TRBV3-2	TRBJ2-5	TRBD2	CASRTSGSGETQYF
TRBV18	TRBJ1-1	TRBD1	CASSPSRDRDAFF
TRBV20-1	TRBJ2-7	.	CSASEGLSVRNF
TRBV11-2	TRBJ1-1	.	CASSLRNPQGVNTEAFF
TRBV3-1/TRBV3-2	TRBJ1-2	TRBD1	CASSQGTGAFNYGYTF
TRBV5-6	TRBJ2-1	TRBD2	CASSLGTSFEQFF
TRBV7-2	TRBJ2-2	TRBD2	CASSLEREGPLSGELFF
TRBV9	TRBJ1-5	.	CASSVGGVAGQPQHF
TRBV28	TRBJ1-1	.	CASTTELNTEAFF
TRBV19	TRBJ2-2	.	CASSIGRIGELFF
TRBV6-6	TRBJ1-1	TRBD1	CASSPLAGTGMGNTEAFF
TRBV7-8	TRBJ1-1	TRBD1	CASSPRGQGLGTEAFF
TRBV29-1	TRBJ1-2	.	CSVNSGGVGYTF
TRBV1	TRBJ2-7	.	CTSSQDTGTSGSREQYF
TRBV28	TRBJ1-2	.	CASSLTPWGANYGYTF
TRBV3-1/TRBV3-2	TRBJ1-5	.	CASSPGGAAPPQHF
TRBV7-9	TRBJ1-1	.	CASSSGSRMNTEAFF
TRBV7-2	TRBJ1-6	.	CASSLVPYTSNSPLHF
TRBV2	TRBJ1-4	.	CASTGPPKGEKLFF
TRBV4-1	TRBJ1-6	.	CASKGLNSPLHF
TRBV5-1	TRBJ2-4	TRBD2	CASSQLGEGQGAKNIQYF
TRBV27	TRBJ2-1	TRBD2	CASSFGLAGVSNEQFF
TRBV19	TRBJ2-3	.	CASRLAGTDTQYF
TRBV30	TRBJ1-5	.	CAWSLGEDQPQHF
TRBV3-1/TRBV3-2	TRBJ1-2	TRBD1	CASSRVDRRNYGYTF
TRBV5-1	TRBJ2-5	.	CASSLVVQETQYF
TRBV19	TRBJ1-2	TRBD1	CASSRRQGVDGYTF
TRBV7-2	TRBJ2-2	TRBD2	CASSLKGLAVTGELFF
TRBV30	TRBJ2-7	.	CAGHLGAGDEQYF
TRBV5-1	TRBJ1-3	TRBD1	CASSFVGQGGNTIYF
TRBV29-1	TRBJ2-2	TRBD2	CSVEPYRSTGGITGELFF